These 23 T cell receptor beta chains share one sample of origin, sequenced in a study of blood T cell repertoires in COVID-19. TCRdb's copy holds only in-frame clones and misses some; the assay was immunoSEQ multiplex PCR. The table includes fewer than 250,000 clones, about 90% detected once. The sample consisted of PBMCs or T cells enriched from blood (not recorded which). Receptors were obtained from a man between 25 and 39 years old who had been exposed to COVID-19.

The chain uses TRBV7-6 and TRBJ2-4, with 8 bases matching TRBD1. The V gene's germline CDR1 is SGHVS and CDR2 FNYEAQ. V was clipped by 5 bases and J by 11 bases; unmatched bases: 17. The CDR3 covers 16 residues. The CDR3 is CASSPDPDRATIVQYF. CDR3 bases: TGTGCCAGCAGCCCCGACCCGGACAGGGCTACCATAGTTCAGTACTTC.

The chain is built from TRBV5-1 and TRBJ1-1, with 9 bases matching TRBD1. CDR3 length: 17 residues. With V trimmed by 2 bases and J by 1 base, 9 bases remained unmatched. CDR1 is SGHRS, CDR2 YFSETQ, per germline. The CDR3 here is CASSFLVGQGTNTEAFF. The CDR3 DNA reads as TGCGCCAGCAGCTTCTTAGTAGGACAGGGGACGAACACTGAAGCTTTCTTT.

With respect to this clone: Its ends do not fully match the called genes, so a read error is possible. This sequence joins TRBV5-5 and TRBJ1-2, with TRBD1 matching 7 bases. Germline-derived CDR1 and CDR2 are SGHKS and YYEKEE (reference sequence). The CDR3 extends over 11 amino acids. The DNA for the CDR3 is TGTGCCAGCAGCTTGGGGCAGGGGGATTACTTC. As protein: CASSLGQGDYF.

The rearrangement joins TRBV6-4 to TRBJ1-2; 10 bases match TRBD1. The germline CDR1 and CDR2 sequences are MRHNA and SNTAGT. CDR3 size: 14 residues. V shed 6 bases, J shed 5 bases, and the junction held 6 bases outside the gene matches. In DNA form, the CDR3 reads TGTGCCAGCAGCCCCTCGGACAGGGGGTATGGCTACACCTTC. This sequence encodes CASSPSDRGYGYTF.

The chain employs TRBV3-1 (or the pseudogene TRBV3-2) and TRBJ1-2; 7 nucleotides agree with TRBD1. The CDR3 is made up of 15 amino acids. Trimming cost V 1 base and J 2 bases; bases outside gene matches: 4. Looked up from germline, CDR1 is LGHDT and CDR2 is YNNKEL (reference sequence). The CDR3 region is CASSQAPGGNYGYTF. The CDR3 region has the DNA TGTGCCAGCAGCCAAGCCCCAGGGGGGAACTATGGCTACACCTTC.

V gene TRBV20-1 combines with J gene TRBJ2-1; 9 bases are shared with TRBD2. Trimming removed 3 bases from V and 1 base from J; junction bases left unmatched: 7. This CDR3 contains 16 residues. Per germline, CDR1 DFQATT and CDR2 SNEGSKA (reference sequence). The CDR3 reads CSASDSGGASYNEQFF. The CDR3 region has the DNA TGCAGTGCTAGTGATAGCGGGGGAGCGTCCTACAATGAGCAGTTCTTC.

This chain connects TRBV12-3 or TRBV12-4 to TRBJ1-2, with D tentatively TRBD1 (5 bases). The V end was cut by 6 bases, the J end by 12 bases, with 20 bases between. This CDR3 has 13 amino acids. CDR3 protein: CASSLVGGPGDTF. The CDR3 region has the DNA TGTGCCAGCAGCCTAGTGGGGGGACCGGGGGACACCTTC.

CDR3 sequence: CASSQTYTGTGFEKLFF. CDR3 nucleotides: TGCGCCAGCAGTCAAACGTACACCGGGACAGGTTTTGAAAAACTGTTTTTT. This chain joins TRBV23-1 and TRBJ1-4, with 8 bases matching TRBD1. TRBV23-1 is an ORF for which the function is uncertain. This CDR3 comprises 17 residues. Trimming cost V 2 bases and J 7 bases; bases outside gene matches: 12.

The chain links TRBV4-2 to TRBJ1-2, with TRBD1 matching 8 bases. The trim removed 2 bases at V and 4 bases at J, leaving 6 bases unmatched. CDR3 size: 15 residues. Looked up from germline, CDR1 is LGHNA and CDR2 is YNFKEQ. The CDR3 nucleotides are TGTGCCAGCAGCCAAACCGACAGGGGAACCTATGGCTACACCTTC. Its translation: CASSQTDRGTYGYTF.

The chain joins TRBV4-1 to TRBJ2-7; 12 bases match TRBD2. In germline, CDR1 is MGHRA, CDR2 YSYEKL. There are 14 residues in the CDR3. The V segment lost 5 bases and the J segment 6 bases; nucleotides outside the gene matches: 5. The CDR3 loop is CASSTSGGPGEQYF. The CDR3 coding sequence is TGCGCCAGCAGCACTAGCGGGGGGCCGGGCGAGCAGTACTTC.

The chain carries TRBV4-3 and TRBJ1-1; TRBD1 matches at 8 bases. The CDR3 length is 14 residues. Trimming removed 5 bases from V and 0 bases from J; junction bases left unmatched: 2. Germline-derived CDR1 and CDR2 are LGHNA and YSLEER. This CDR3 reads CASSGQGLNTEAFF. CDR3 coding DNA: TGCGCCAGCAGCGGACAGGGACTGAACACTGAAGCTTTCTTT.

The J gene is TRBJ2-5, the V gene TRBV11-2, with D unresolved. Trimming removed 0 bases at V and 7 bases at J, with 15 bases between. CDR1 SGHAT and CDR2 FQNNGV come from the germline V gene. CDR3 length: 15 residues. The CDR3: CASSLDRLAFGTQYF. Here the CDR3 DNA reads TGTGCCAGCAGCTTAGATAGGTTAGCCTTCGGGACCCAGTACTTC.

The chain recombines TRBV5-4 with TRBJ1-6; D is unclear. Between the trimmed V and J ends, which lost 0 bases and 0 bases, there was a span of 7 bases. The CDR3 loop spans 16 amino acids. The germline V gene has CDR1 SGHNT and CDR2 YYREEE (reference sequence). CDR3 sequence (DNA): TGTGCCAGCAGCTTGGCCCGGAGCTCCTATAATTCACCCCTCCACTTT. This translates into CASSLARSSYNSPLHF.

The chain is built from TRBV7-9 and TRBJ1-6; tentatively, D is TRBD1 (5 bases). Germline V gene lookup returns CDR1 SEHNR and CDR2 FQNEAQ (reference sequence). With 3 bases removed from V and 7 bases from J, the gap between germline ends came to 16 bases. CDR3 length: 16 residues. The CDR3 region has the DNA TGTGCCAGCAGCTTGGCTGCGGGGACCTCCAATTCACCCCTCCACTTT. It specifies CASSLAAGTSNSPLHF.

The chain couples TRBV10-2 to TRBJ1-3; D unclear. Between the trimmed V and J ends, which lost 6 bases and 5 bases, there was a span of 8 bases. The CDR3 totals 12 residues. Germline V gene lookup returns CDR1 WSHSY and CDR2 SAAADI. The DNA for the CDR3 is TGCGCCAGCAGGGCCTCCCGAAACACCATATATTTT. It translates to CASRASRNTIYF.

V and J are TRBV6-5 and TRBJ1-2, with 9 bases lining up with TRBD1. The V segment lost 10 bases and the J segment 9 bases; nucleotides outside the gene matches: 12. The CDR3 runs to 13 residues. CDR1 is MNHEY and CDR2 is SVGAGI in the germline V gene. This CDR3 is CATGGTGTHSYTF. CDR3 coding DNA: TGTGCCACCGGGGGGACAGGGACGCATAGCTACACCTTC.

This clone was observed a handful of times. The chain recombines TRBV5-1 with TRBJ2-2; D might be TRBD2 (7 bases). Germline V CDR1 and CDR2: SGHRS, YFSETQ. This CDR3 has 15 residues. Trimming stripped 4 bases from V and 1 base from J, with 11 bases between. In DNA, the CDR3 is TGCGCCAGCAGCACCGGGGGGCTGAACACCGGGGAGCTGTTTTTT. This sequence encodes CASSTGGLNTGELFF.

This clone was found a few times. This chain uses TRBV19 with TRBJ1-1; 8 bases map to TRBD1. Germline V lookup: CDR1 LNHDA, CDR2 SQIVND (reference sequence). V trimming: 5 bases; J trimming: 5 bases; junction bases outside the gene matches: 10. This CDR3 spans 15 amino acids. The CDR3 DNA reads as TGTGCCAGTAGTTACCAGGGGGCAGTGGGGACTGAAGCTTTCTTT. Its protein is CASSYQGAVGTEAFF. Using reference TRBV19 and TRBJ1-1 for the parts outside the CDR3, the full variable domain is DGGITQSPKYLFRKEGQNVTLSCEQNLNHDAMYWYRQDPGQGLRLIYYSQIVNDFQKGDIAEGYSVSREKKESFPLTVTSAQKNPTAFYLCASSYQGAVGTEAFFGQGTRLTVV.

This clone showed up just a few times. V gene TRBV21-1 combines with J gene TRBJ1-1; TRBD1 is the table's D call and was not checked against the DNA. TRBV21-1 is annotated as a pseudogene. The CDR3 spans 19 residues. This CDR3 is CASSKNPPKQGPVGSEAFF. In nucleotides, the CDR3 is TGTGCCAGCAGCAAAAATCCCCCCAAACAGGGGCCTGTGGGTAGTGAAGCTTTCTTT.

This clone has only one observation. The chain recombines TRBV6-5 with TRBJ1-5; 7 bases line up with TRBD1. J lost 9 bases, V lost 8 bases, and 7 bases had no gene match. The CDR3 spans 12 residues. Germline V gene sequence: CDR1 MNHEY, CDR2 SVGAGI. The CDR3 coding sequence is TGTGCCAGCGGAACAGGGGAAGGGCCCCAGCATTTT. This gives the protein CASGTGEGPQHF.

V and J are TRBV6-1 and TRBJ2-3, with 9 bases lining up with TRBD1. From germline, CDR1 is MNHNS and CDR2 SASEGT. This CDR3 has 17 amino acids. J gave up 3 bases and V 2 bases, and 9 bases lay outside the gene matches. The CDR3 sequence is CASSEKTGGAGTDTQYF. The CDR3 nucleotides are TGTGCCAGCAGTGAAAAAACAGGGGGCGCCGGGACAGATACGCAGTATTTT.

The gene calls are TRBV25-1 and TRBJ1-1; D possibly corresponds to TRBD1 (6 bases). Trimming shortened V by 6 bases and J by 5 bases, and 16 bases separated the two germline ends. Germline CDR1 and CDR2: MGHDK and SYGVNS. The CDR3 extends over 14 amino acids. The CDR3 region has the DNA TGTGCCAGCAGCCTAGTCGACAGGTGGACTGAAGCTTTCTTT. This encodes CASSLVDRWTEAFF.

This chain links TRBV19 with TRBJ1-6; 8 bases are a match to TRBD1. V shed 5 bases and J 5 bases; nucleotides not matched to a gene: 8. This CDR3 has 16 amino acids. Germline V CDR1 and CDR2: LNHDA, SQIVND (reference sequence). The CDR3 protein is CASSPTQQGDNSPLHF. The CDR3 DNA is TGTGCCAGTAGTCCCACCCAACAGGGGGATAATTCACCCCTCCACTTT.